This TCR beta chain was recorded in a study of T cells after yellow fever vaccination (dated by TCRdb to about 2019). Study-wide context: The SMART-Seq v4 Ultra Low Input RNA kit was used to prepare libraries from fractions with low cell numbers. Two healthy male donors, one aged 18 to 29 and one aged 30 to 40 years, were included in the cohort. To follow T-cell clones before and after both primary and booster YFV17D yellow fever vaccination, bulk TCR alpha and beta repertoires underwent longitudinal sequencing. Blood was drawn at multiple timepoints before and after primary and secondary immunization, with bulk PBMC replicates and cell subsets isolated. What the authors observed across the whole study: Because only a couple of donors were included in the study, the extent to which the findings can be generalized is limited. After the booster, most of the clones that had expanded following primary vaccination were detected again (around 97% of CD4 and around 90% of CD8), which suggests that memory was broadly maintained. Compared with the primary T-cell response, the secondary T-cell response was weaker but faster, peaking on day 5 rather than day 15. A small share of clonotypes was detected in both CD4 and CD8 compartments, with the overlap likely arising from convergent recombination. FACS-sorted repertoires could contain abundant contaminating clonotypes from the bulk population, so computational filtering was required.

Read against the paper, the sample's treatment or condition label means: live attenuated yellow fever vaccine strain. At every blood-draw timepoint, two biological replicates of bulk PBMCs were collected. PBMCs were isolated from peripheral blood using a standard Ficoll-Paque protocol. TriZol was used to extract RNA from bulk PBMCs, from CD4 and CD8 fractions, and from dextramer-positive and dextramer-negative fractions. Between the V and J ends, shortened by 3 bases and 7 bases respectively, the junction contains 12 bases. The CDR3 sequence holds 14 residues, the cysteine and phenylalanine included. Just CDR3 DNA is preserved here, 42 bases in frame from base 1. Taken from the germline V gene (reference sequence), the CDR1 and CDR2 loops are MNHEY and SMNVEV. About this clonotype itself: Its cognate antigen has yet to be identified. Per-base qualities were not stored, and no clone one base away is much larger.

TCR cDNA was synthesized by 5'RACE template switching, through which a universal primer site and unique molecular identifiers were introduced. Priming for cDNA synthesis came from both the TCR alpha and TCR beta constant segments. Library amplification used two PCR steps, and the second PCR step added sample barcodes and sequencing adapters. Sequencing of libraries was done on Illumina HiSeq 2500 (2x100 bp) or NovaSeq (2x150 bp). As for the original processing: MIGEC was used to demultiplex reads and collapse the reads into UMI consensus sequences, and MiXCR was used for V(D)J alignment. Vaccine-responding clonotypes were defined with edgeR using replicate PBMC samples, requiring FDR below 0.01 and a log2 fold change above 5 up to day 15. CD4 or CD8 identity was assigned to each bulk clonotype according to whether the clonotype was present at higher abundance in the sequenced CD4 repertoire or the sequenced CD8 repertoire. Starting from the raw public reads, TCRdb applied fastp trimming at Q25, assembled clones with MiXCR and retained in-frame beta chains. Entries are consolidated by CDR3 protein sequence, retaining the most common genes and DNA. The V and J calls, along with clone size, are taken from TCRdb and not from the paper's own processing. Recorded for this sample are 620,000 or so distinct CDR3 sequences; 9% to 15% of them occurred a single time. The ten largest clones add up to approximately 15% of the sample.

The chain employs TRBV27 and TRBJ1-4, with an unclear D gene assignment. The clonotype originates from a man aged 25-45 years who received the YFV17D yellow fever vaccine. Source: PBMCs, taken on the day of the yellow fever booster vaccination. The CDR3 amino acid sequence is: CASSFVLLGEKLFF. Read as DNA, the sequence is TGTGCCAGCAGTTTTGTTTTGTTGGGTGAAAAACTGTTTTTT.